These 8 T cell receptor beta chains were sequenced from one sample in a study of T-cell memory formation after mild COVID-19. A single record per CDR3 protein comes from TCRdb applying MiXCR to the 5' RACE reads. This sample has 450,000 to 700,000 distinct CDR3 sequences, with more than 15% found just once. The sample consisted of PBMCs or a T cell subset sorted from them (not recorded which). The origin of the receptors is an adult woman who had mild COVID-19 (a few samples of this study predate the infection). Cell type and time point are not known.

V is TRBV10-3 and J is TRBJ2-3, with unresolved D. The ends were cut back, 0 bases at V and 5 bases at J, with 3 bases in the middle. Germline CDR1 reads ENHRY; CDR2 reads SYGVKD. CDR3 length equals 12 residues. The CDR3 protein is CAISESGDTQYF. The CDR3 DNA reads TGTGCCATCAGTGAGTCGGGAGATACGCAGTATTTT.

The rearrangement joins TRBV30 to TRBJ1-5, with D unclear. Trimming cost V 0 bases and J 4 bases, with 7 bases left between them. The CDR3 consists of 13 residues. Germline values: CDR1 GTSNPN, CDR2 SVGIG (reference sequence). DNA of the CDR3: TGTGCCTGGAGTGTGGAGGGAAATCAGCCCCAGCATTTT. Translation gives CAWSVEGNQPQHF.

In its sample, this clonotype was seen a few times. The genes are TRBV2 and TRBJ1-2; a weak D match, TRBD1 (5 bases). This CDR3 region has 13 residues. The V gene lost 1 base and the J gene lost 7 bases, with 10 bases spanning the gap. Germline V gene sequence: CDR1 SNHLY, CDR2 FYNNEI. CDR3 in amino acids: CASSEVVRVGYTF. In nucleotides, the CDR3 is TGTGCCAGCAGTGAAGTGGTCAGGGTTGGCTACACCTTC.

This clonotype was seen a few times. The rearrangement links TRBV6-5 to TRBJ2-7; D is possibly TRBD2 (7 bases). Germline CDR1 is MNHEY and CDR2 is SVGAGI. CDR3 length equals 14 residues. With 2 bases removed from V and 4 bases from J, the gap between germline ends came to 12 bases. Here the CDR3 DNA reads TGTGCCAGCAGTTACGACGGGGGGCGGTACGAGCAGTACTTC. This sequence encodes CASSYDGGRYEQYF.

This chain joins TRBV11-2 and TRBJ2-7, with 7 nucleotides matching TRBD1. Germline CDR1 and CDR2: SGHAT and FQNNGV. The CDR3 contains 14 residues. The V segment lost 4 bases and the J segment 6 bases; nucleotides outside the gene matches: 9. The CDR3 nucleotides read TGTGCCAGCAGCTCCCGGACAGGTCCTGGCGAGCAGTACTTC. It codes for CASSSRTGPGEQYF.

This chain joins TRBV29-1 and TRBJ2-7, with 7 bases matching TRBD1. The CDR3 length is 12 residues. V lost 6 bases and J lost 4; bases outside the gene matches: 6. The germline V gene encodes CDR1 SQVTM and CDR2 ANQGSEA. In DNA form, the CDR3 reads TGCAGCGTGGGCCCACAGGGGTACGAGCAGTACTTC. This gives the protein CSVGPQGYEQYF.

This clonotype was observed a few times. The chain has TRBV12-3 or TRBV12-4 and TRBJ1-5; D unclear. This CDR3 region has 14 residues. The V and J ends lost 5 bases and 9 bases respectively, with 17 bases between them. In DNA form, the CDR3 reads TGTGCCAGCAGTGCCTCGGCGGGTCTTGGGCCCCAGCATTTT. The encoded protein is CASSASAGLGPQHF.

The J gene is TRBJ2-7, the V gene TRBV9, with 9 bases that match TRBD2. J was trimmed by 6 bases and V by 0 bases; bases with no gene match: 13. The CDR3 covers 17 residues. Germline lookup yields CDR1 SGDLS and CDR2 YYNGEE. CDR3: CASSVGSEGGLAAEQYF. The CDR3 bases are TGTGCCAGCAGCGTAGGTTCAGAGGGGGGACTAGCCGCCGAGCAGTACTTC.